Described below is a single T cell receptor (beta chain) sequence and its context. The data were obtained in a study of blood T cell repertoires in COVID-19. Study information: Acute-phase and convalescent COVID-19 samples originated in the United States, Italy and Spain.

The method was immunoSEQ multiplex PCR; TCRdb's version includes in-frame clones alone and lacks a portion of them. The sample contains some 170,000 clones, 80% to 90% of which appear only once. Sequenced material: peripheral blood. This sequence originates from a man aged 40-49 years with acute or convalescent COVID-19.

The CDR3 coding sequence is TGTGCCAGCAGTGAAGCGATCGGGAACAGTTATGGCTACACCTTC. This codes for CASSEAIGNSYGYTF. The chain recombines TRBV6-1 with TRBJ1-2; no clear D. This CDR3 has 15 amino acids. Germline lookup yields CDR1 MNHNS and CDR2 SASEGT. The germline V and J ends were trimmed by 0 bases and 5 bases, with 13 bases remaining between them.